This TCR beta chain was profiled in a study of T cell repertoires in cytomegalovirus infection. Study-wide context: Recently identified HLA-C-restricted CMV epitopes were used, and well-studied HLA-B-restricted CMV epitopes were used as well. Public signatures in TCR beta pointed to CMV infection and matching HLA type. Regarding the study as a whole: Totalled public TCR beta family frequency picked out people who carried CMV plus the relevant HLA. HLA-C-restricted TCR beta clonotypes specific for CMV led the ex vivo response.

This clonotype has a handful of counts. What it recognizes is unknown. V lost 8 bases and J 1 base, leaving 11 bases between the germline ends. The V gene's germline CDR1 is MNHEY and CDR2 SVGAGI. The CDR3 length is 13 residues. TCRdb analysed the reads with MiXCR anew, one entry per CDR3 protein. This table holds about 770,000 distinct CDR3 sequences, around 29% found once. The receptor was derived from a human donor in good health (CMV status not recorded). Some clones in this sample may be carry-over from other donors' samples. The sample here was cultured CD8+ T cells from PBMCs, taken from culture after CMV antigen stimulation. The V and J genes are TRBV6-5 and TRBJ1-1, with D unresolved. The CDR3 nucleotides read TGTGCCAGCTCGATGGCCTGGAACACTGAAGCTTTCTTT. This encodes CASSMAWNTEAFF.